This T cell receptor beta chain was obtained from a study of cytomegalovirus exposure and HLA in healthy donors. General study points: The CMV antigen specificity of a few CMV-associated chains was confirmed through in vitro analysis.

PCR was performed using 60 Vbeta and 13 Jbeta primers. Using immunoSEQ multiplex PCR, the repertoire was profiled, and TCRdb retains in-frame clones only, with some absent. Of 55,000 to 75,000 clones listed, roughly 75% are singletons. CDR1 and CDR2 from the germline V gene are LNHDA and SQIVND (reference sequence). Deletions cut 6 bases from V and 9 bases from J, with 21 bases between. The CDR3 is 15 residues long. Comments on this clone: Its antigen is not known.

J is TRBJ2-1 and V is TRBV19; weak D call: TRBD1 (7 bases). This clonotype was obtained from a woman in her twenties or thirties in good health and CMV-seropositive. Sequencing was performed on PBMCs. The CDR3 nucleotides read TGTGCCAGTAGCATCGGGGCTAGCCAGGGGGGTGAGCAGTTCTTC. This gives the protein CASSIGASQGGEQFF.